The clone carrying this T cell receptor beta chain was counted a few times. Its antigen is as yet unknown. Unique molecular identifiers were built into the TCR beta cDNA libraries. TCRdb used MiXCR to reprocess the PCR reads, holding one entry per CDR3 protein. Of 700,000 to 800,000 distinct CDR3 sequences in the sample, about 27% are singletons; the top ten hold 0.56%. Germline CDR1 and CDR2: SGHRS and YFSETQ. The CDR3 is 14 residues long. These data are taken from a study of post-analysis software for immune sequencing data. Study-level background: The disease courses covered relapsing-remitting, secondary progressive and progressive-relapsing multiple sclerosis.

Broader study findings: Five TRBV segments were significantly more frequent in patients than in controls. TRBV5-6, TRBV5-1 and TRBV20-1 were among these segments. There was significantly lower normalized Chao1 diversity in multiple sclerosis patients than in controls.

The chain carries TRBV5-1 and TRBJ2-5; a possible D gene is TRBD2 (6 bases). The better agreement between TRBJ2-7 and the DNA end casts doubt on the J call. Sequencing input: blood. The sequence was collected from a girl aged 10 to 17 with multiple sclerosis. The CDR3 loop reads CASRIAVVRDEQYF. DNA for the CDR3: TGCGCCAGCAGGATAGCGGTAGTCCGAGACGAGCAGTACTTC.